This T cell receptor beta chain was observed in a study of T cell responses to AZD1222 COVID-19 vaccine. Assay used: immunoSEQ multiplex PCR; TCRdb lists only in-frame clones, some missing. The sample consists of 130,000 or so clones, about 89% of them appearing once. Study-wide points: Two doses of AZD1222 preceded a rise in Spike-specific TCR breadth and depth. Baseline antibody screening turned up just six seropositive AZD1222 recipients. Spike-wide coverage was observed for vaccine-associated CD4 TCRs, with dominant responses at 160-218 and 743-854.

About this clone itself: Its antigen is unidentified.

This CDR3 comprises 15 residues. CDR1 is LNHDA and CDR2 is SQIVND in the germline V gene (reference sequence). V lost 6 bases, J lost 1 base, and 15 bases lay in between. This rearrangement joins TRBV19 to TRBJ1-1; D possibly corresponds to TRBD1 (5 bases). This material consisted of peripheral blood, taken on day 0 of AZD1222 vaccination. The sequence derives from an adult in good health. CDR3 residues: CASSKAVGGNTEAFF. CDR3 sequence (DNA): TGTGCCAGTAGCAAGGCGGTGGGGGGGAACACTGAAGCTTTCTTT.